This TCR beta chain comes out of a study of Ad26.COV2.S vaccination and SARS-CoV-2 variants. Overall study results and limits: For non-spike TCRs, breadth in vaccine recipients resembled that in placebo recipients.

Sample treatment: 15 to 20 received Ad26.COV2.S at low or high dose, single or two shots; about 5 received placebo; per-sample allocation not given. Collection of the samples took place on day 63 after the first injection of vaccine or placebo. Details on this clone: Its antigen is as yet unknown.

Clones were sequenced by immunoSEQ multiplex PCR, and TCRdb holds only the in-frame ones, with some missing. Altogether hundreds of thousands of clones are present, 70% to 90% being singletons, with the ten largest covering approximately 1.5%. This CDR3 is built from 16 residues. The V end was cut by 1 base, the J end by 4 bases, with 16 bases between. The germline V gene encodes CDR1 LNHDA and CDR2 SQIVND (reference sequence). The chain is built from TRBV19 and TRBJ1-2; D is unclear. The specimen was peripheral blood, collected in a trial of Ad26.COV2.S vaccine versus placebo. This receptor was obtained from a person aged 18 to 59 who received the Ad26.COV2.S COVID-19 vaccine or a placebo. For the CDR3, the DNA is TGTGCCAGTAGTATAGTCCAGACGGGTGGCTCCTATGGCTACACCTTC. This gives the protein CASSIVQTGGSYGYTF.